Listed here are 5 T cell receptor beta chains from one sample, sequenced in a study of shared clonotypes between healthy human individuals. The method was immunoSEQ multiplex PCR; TCRdb's version includes in-frame clones alone and lacks a portion of them. Of roughly 500,000 clones listed, about 96% were seen once; the top ten hold about 0.067%. The sequenced sample consisted of naive CD4+ T cells sorted from blood. Specified subset: CD45RA+ positively selected. Receptor source: a woman aged 25 to 39 in good health.

The V and J genes are TRBV27 and TRBJ2-1; D may match TRBD1 or TRBD2 (5 bases each). CDR1 MNHEY and CDR2 SMNVEV come from the germline V gene (reference sequence). The V end lost 3 bases, the J end lost 8 bases, and 17 bases lay between the germline ends. CDR3 length equals 15 residues. The CDR3 region has the DNA TGTGCCAGCAGTTTGCCCGGGACCACCATCGATGAGCAGTTCTTC. This translates into CASSLPGTTIDEQFF.

This clone is a singleton in its sample. The rearrangement uses TRBV28 and TRBJ2-5, with D unclear. The V end was cut by 2 bases, the J end by 0 bases, with 4 bases between. CDR1 is MDHEN and CDR2 is SYDVKM in the germline V gene. The CDR3 has 13 residues. This chain's CDR3 is CASSLRYQETQYF. In DNA form, the CDR3 reads TGTGCCAGCAGTTTAAGGTACCAAGAGACCCAGTACTTC.

The chain recombines TRBV9 with TRBJ2-1; no clear D gene. The CDR3 is made up of 14 amino acids. Between the trimmed V and J ends, which lost 4 bases and 6 bases, there was a span of 14 bases. Per germline, CDR1 SGDLS and CDR2 YYNGEE. The CDR3 sequence is CASSYPVSTNEQFF. CDR3 nucleotides: TGTGCCAGCAGCTACCCCGTGAGCACCAATGAGCAGTTCTTC.

This chain links TRBV28 with TRBJ1-2; D is possibly TRBD1 (6 bases). Germline V gene data show CDR1 as MDHEN and CDR2 as SYDVKM. CDR3 length equals 15 residues. V gave up 6 bases and J gave up 8 bases, with 22 bases separating them. The CDR3 spells CASRAPGTQARGYTF. CDR3 sequence (DNA): TGTGCCAGCAGAGCCCCGGGGACACAGGCGAGGGGCTACACCTTC.

The chain employs TRBV28 and TRBJ1-1; no clear D. This CDR3 contains 14 residues. V dropped 1 base and J dropped 11 bases, with 17 bases sitting between them. Germline CDR1 reads MDHEN; CDR2 reads SYDVKM. In DNA form, the CDR3 reads TGTGCCAGCAGTTTATCGTCCCGGGCGGATAGGGCTTTCTTT. It yields the protein CASSLSSRADRAFF.